A single T cell receptor (beta chain) is shown here with its context. The CDR3 loop spans 13 amino acids. With 1 base removed from V and 2 bases from J, the gap between germline ends came to 6 bases. Germline CDR1 is SGHNT and CDR2 is YYREEE (reference sequence). Individuals drawn from 20 to 25 US areas were roughly 18 to 95 years old. Cohort 3 recovered donors had two negative PCRs, clearance, or symptom resolution. The data derive from a study of blood T cell repertoires in COVID-19. Study-level information: In each case, the material was cDNA or gDNA derived from T cells, B-cell-depleted T cells, or PBMCs.

Under the authors' procedure: Amplification of reference gene primers provided the estimated nucleated cell counts. Method: immunoSEQ multiplex PCR; TCRdb's copy keeps in-frame clones and lacks some. That table gives V, J and clone size, and the DNA gave D and trimming. The sample carries about 410,000 clones, about 90% recorded once. The J gene is TRBJ2-5, the V gene TRBV5-4; D unresolved. The TCR comes from a man between 18 and 35 years old who had recovered from COVID-19. Sequenced input: PBMCs or T cells enriched from blood (not recorded which). DNA for the CDR3: TGTGCCAGCAGCTTGTTACAGCAAGAGACCCAGTACTTC. Its translation: CASSLLQQETQYF.